The text below deals with one T cell receptor (beta chain). Based on its abundance in the sample, this clonotype is medium-sized (0.01 to 0.1%). The antigen it recognizes is unknown. Base-call qualities are not available, and no considerably larger clone is one nucleotide away. The data stem from a study of CDR3 diversity in severe acne (dated by TCRdb to the late 2010s). The germline V gene (reference sequence) sets CDR1 to DFQATT and CDR2 to SNEGSKA. Trimming removed 6 bases from V and 1 base from J, leaving 10 bases between the germline ends. There are 13 amino acids in the CDR3, from cysteine to phenylalanine inclusive. The only DNA kept is the CDR3, 39 bases in frame from the first base. The library came from PCR. Sequencing instrument: Illumina HiSeq 2000. Through fastp at Q25 and MiXCR, TCRdb rebuilt clones from the public reads, retaining in-frame beta chains. Each entry merges the rows of one CDR3 protein and shows their most common DNA and genes. The table for this sample lists tens of thousands of distinct CDR3 sequences; under 60% of them were counted only once. The top ten clones comprise 14% of the sample.

The chain uses TRBV20-1 and TRBJ1-5, with no confidently assigned D gene. The material sequenced was blood. This receptor was identified in a male donor in good health, without acne. The CDR3 has the sequence CSATEFSNQPQHF. The sequenced DNA: TGCAGTGCCACCGAGTTCAGCAATCAGCCCCAGCATTTT.